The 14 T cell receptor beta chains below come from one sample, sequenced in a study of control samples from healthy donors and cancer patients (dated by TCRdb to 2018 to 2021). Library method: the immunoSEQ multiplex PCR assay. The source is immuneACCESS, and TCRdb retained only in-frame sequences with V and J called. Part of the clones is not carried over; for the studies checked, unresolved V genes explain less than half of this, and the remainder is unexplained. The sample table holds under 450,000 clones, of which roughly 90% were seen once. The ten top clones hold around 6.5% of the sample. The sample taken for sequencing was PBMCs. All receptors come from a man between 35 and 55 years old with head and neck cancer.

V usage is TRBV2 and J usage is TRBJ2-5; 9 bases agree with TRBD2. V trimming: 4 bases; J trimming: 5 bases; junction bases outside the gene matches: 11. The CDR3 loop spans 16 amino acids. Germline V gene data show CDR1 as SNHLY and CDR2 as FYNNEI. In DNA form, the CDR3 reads TGTGCCAGCAGTGGCCCGACTAGCGGAAGTTGGGAGACCCAGTACTTC. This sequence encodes CASSGPTSGSWETQYF. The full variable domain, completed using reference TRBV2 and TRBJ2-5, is EPEVTQTPSHQVTQMGQEVILRCVPISNHLYFYWYRQILGQKVEFLVSFYNNEISEKSEIFDDQFSVERPDGSNFTLKIRSTKLEDSAMYFCASSGPTSGSWETQYFGPGTRLLVL.

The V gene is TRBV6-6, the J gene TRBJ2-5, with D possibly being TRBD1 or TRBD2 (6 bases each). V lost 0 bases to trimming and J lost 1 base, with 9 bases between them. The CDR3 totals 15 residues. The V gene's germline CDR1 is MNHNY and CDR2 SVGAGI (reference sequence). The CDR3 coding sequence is TGTGCCAGCAGTTACTCAGGGGGGATCCAAGAGACCCAGTACTTC. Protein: CASSYSGGIQETQYF.

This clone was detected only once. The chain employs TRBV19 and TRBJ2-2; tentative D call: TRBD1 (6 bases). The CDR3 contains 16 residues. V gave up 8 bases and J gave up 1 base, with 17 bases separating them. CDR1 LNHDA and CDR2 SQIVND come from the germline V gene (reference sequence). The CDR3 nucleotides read TGTGCCAGTCTAAGGTCGGGACAAATGAACACCGGGGAGCTGTTTTTT. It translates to CASLRSGQMNTGELFF.

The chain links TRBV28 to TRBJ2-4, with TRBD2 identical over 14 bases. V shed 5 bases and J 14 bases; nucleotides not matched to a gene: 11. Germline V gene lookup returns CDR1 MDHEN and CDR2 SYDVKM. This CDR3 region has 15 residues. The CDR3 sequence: CASSITGTSGSLEYF. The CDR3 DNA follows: TGTGCCAGCAGTATAACCGGGACTAGCGGGAGTTTGGAGTACTTC. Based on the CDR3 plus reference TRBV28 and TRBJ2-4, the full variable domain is DVKVTQSSRYLVKRTGEKVFLECVQDMDHENMFWYRQDPGLGLRLIYFSYDVKMKEKGDIPEGYSVSREKKERFSLILESASTNQTSMYLCASSITGTSGSLEYFGAGTRLSVL.

CDR3 nucleotide sequence: TGTGCCAGCAGTCCGACTCTAGCGGGGGGGGCCGTTAATGAGCAGTTCTTC. Encoded protein: CASSPTLAGGAVNEQFF. The gene calls are TRBV27 and TRBJ2-1; the match to TRBD2 covers 12 bases. The CDR3 runs to 17 residues. Germline V gene sequence: CDR1 MNHEY, CDR2 SMNVEV (reference sequence). Losses at the gene ends were 5 bases for V and 7 bases for J; bases not matched to a gene: 12.

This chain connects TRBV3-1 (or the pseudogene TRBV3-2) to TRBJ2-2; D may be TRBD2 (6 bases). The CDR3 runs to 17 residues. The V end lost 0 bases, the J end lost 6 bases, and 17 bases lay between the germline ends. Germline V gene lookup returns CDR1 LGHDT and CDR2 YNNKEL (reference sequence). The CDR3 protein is CASSQDPGGIQPGELFF. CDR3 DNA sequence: TGTGCCAGCAGCCAAGATCCCGGCGGGATACAACCCGGGGAGCTGTTTTTT.

The CDR3 DNA reads as TGCAGTGCTAGTTCTGGACAGGGGGCCGAAAGCACATACAATGAGCAGTTCTTC. It is translated as CSASSGQGAESTYNEQFF. The rearrangement uses TRBV20-1 and TRBJ2-1, with TRBD1 matching over 11 bases. From germline, CDR1 is DFQATT and CDR2 SNEGSKA (reference sequence). This CDR3 contains 18 residues. With 3 bases clipped from V and 4 bases from J, the junction kept 14 bases outside the gene matches.

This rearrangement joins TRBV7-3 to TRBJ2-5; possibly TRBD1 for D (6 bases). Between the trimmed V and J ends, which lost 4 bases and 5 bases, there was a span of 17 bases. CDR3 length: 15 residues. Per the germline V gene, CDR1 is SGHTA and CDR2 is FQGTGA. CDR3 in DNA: TGTGCCAGCAGCTGGGGCAGGGGTGGCGGGGAGACCCAGTACTTC. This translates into CASSWGRGGGETQYF.

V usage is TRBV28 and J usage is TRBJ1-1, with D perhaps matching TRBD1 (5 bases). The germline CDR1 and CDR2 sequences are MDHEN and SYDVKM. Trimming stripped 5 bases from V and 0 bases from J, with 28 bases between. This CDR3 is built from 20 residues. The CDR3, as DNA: TGTGCCAGCAGTCCGAATAAACCCGGACTCGGGGACTATCTGAACACTGAAGCTTTCTTT. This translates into CASSPNKPGLGDYLNTEAFF.

CDR3: CASSTGQATEAFF. The CDR3 nucleotides read TGCGCCAGCAGCACAGGACAGGCCACTGAAGCTTTCTTT. The chain joins TRBV5-1 to TRBJ1-1; 7 bases match TRBD1. The CDR3 is 13 residues long. Germline CDR1 reads SGHRS; CDR2 reads YFSETQ. V was pared by 4 bases and J by 4 bases, with 4 bases of the junction left unmatched.

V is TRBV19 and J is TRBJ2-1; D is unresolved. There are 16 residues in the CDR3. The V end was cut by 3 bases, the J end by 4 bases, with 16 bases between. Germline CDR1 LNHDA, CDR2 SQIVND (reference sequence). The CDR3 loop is CASSMTAAPVYNEQFF. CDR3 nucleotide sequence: TGTGCCAGTAGTATGACTGCAGCCCCGGTATACAATGAGCAGTTCTTC.

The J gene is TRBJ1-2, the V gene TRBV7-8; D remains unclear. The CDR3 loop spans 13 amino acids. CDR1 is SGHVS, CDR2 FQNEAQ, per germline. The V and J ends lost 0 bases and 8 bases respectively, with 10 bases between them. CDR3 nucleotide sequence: TGTGCCAGCAGCTTAGCTTGGGAGGGAGGCTACACCTTC. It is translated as CASSLAWEGGYTF.

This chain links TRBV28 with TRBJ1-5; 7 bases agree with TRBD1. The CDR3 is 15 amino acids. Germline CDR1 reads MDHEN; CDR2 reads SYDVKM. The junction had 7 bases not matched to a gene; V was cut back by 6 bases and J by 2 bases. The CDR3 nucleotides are TGTGCCAGCAGAAGGGGGCCCTGGGGCAATCAGCCCCAGCATTTT. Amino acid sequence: CASRRGPWGNQPQHF. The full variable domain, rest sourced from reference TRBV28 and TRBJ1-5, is DVKVTQSSRYLVKRTGEKVFLECVQDMDHENMFWYRQDPGLGLRLIYFSYDVKMKEKGDIPEGYSVSREKKERFSLILESASTNQTSMYLCASRRGPWGNQPQHFGDGTRLSIL.

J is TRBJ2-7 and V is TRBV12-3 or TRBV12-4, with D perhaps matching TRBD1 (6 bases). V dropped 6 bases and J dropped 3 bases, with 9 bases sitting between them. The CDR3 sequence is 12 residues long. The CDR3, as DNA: TGTGCCAGCAGCATAGGGGGCTACGAGCAGTACTTC. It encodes CASSIGGYEQYF.